The TCR beta chain described here comes from a study of T cells after yellow fever vaccination. Overall study results and limits: Clonotype sharing between CD4 and CD8 compartments was small. Repertoires sorted by FACS could include abundant clonotypes that are contaminants from the bulk population. The booster saw the reappearance of most primary-vaccination clones (roughly 96% CD4, around 88% CD8).

They built TCR cDNA with 5'RACE template switching, a step that put in a universal primer site and UMIs. TCRdb fed the 5' RACE reads into MiXCR, producing one record per CDR3 protein. The table records tens of thousands of distinct CDR3 sequences, approximately 7% of them present only once. This CDR3 is 14 amino acids long. Germline loops: CDR1 SQVTM, CDR2 ANQGSEA. Trimming took off 6 bases at V and 4 bases at J, with 18 bases between the two ends. This clonotype was picked up many times. Its antigen is not known. The sample in question was CD8+ T cells sorted from PBMCs, obtained 15 days after the yellow fever booster vaccination. The clonotype originates from a man aged 30 to 45 who received the YFV17D yellow fever vaccine. J is TRBJ1-1 and V is TRBV29-1; D call uncertain. In DNA form, the CDR3 reads TGCAGCGTAAGGGTCCTTAAGGGTAGCACTGAAGCTTTCTTT. It specifies CSVRVLKGSTEAFF.